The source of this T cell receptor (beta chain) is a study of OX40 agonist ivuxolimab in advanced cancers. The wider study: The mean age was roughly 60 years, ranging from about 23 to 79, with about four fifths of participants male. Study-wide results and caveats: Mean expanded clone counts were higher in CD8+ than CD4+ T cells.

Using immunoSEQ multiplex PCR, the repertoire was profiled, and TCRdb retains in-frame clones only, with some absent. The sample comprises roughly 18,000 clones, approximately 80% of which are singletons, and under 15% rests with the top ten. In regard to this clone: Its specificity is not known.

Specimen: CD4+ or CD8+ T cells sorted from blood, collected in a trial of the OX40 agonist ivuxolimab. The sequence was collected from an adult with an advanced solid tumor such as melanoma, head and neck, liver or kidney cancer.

The CDR3 is CASSSGDRPNYGYTF. The DNA for the CDR3 is TGTGCCAGCAGCTCCGGGGACCGCCCGAACTATGGCTACACCTTC. The gene calls are TRBV28 and TRBJ1-2; possibly TRBD1 for D (5 bases). The germline CDR1 and CDR2 sequences are MDHEN and SYDVKM. The CDR3 length is 15 residues. Trimming removed 6 bases at V and 2 bases at J, with 16 bases between.